This entry is about one T cell receptor beta chain. Its cognate antigen is unknown. TCRdb analysed the reads with MiXCR anew, one entry per CDR3 protein. Among about 830,000 distinct CDR3 sequences listed, about 33% were seen once. Germline V gene data show CDR1 as LNHDA and CDR2 as SQIVND (reference sequence). This CDR3 is built from 14 residues. Trimming removed 3 bases at V and 6 bases at J, with 12 bases between. The entry originates in a study of T cell repertoires in cytomegalovirus infection. Background on the study: Recently identified HLA-C-restricted CMV epitopes were among the peptides used.

The study's findings and limits: Across the ex vivo response, the dominant clonotypes were HLA-C-restricted CMV-specific TCR beta clonotypes.

The source material was cultured CD8+ T cells from PBMCs, sampled from culture after CMV antigen stimulation. The genes are TRBV19 and TRBJ1-5; D is unresolved. The TCR sequence derives from a human donor in good health (CMV status not recorded). Some clones in this sample may be carry-over from other donors' samples. CDR3 sequence (DNA): TGTGCCAGTAGTATTTCGGGTCCACTTCAGCCCCAGCATTTT. This encodes CASSISGPLQPQHF. Using reference TRBV19 and TRBJ1-5 for the parts outside the CDR3, the full variable domain is DGGITQSPKYLFRKEGQNVTLSCEQNLNHDAMYWYRQDPGQGLRLIYYSQIVNDFQKGDIAEGYSVSREKKESFPLTVTSAQKNPTAFYLCASSISGPLQPQHFGDGTRLSIL.